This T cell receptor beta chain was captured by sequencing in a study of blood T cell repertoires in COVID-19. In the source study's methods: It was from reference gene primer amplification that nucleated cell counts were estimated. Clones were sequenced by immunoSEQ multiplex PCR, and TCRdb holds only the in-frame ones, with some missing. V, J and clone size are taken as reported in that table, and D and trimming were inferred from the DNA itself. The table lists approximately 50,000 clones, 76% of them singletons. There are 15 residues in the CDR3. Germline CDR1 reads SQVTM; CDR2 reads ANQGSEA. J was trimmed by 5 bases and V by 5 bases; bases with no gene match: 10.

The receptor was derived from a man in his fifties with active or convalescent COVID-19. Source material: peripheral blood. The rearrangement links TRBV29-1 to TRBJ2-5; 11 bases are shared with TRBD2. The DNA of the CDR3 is TGCAGCGTTAGGCTAGCGGGGGGATCTTTTGAGACCCAGTACTTC. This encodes CSVRLAGGSFETQYF.